The 23 T cell receptor beta chains below all came from one sample that was sequenced in a study of CD8+CD57+ T cells in acquired aplastic anemia. All patients picked for sequencing had shown, by flow cytometry, an expansion of CD8+CD57+ cells. Profiling that covered TCR beta VDJ and CDR3 relied on genomic DNA as its template. TCRdb itself ran the reads through MiXCR, one entry per CDR3 protein. The sample contains roughly 200,000 distinct CDR3 sequences, around 63% of which appear only once. Sequencing was done on a sample of sorted CD4+, CD8+, or CD8+CD57+ T cells (not recorded which) from PBMCs. Receptors originate from a human donor with aplastic anemia.

CDR3 nucleotides: TGTGCCAGCAGTGATGGCACGATCGATAATTCACCCCTCCACTTT. Translating gives CASSDGTIDNSPLHF. The rearrangement links TRBV25-1 to TRBJ1-6; unclear D gene. Germline V gives CDR1 MGHDK, CDR2 SYGVNS. Trimming removed 3 bases from V and 5 bases from J, with 11 bases in between. The CDR3 loop spans 15 amino acids. Using reference TRBV25-1 and TRBJ1-6 for the parts outside the CDR3, the full variable domain is EADIYQTPRYLVIGTGKKITLECSQTMGHDKMYWYQQDPGMELHLIHYSYGVNSTEKGDLSSESTVSRIRTEHFPLTLESARPSHTSQYLCASSDGTIDNSPLHFGNGTRLTVT.

The V and J genes are TRBV9 and TRBJ1-6; 7 positions agree with TRBD1. This CDR3 region has 16 residues. CDR1 is SGDLS and CDR2 is YYNGEE in the germline V gene. V lost 0 bases to trimming and J lost 10 bases; unmatched junction nucleotides: 10. The CDR3 nucleotides read TGTGCCAGCAGCGTAGAGGGGGCAAACGAGTACTCACCCCTCCACTTT. This encodes CASSVEGANEYSPLHF.

The rearrangement uses TRBV9 and TRBJ2-7; 7 positions match TRBD1. V trimming: 0 bases; J trimming: 5 bases; junction bases outside the gene matches: 11. CDR3 length: 16 amino acids. The V gene's germline CDR1 is SGDLS and CDR2 YYNGEE. Written as DNA, the CDR3 is TGTGCCAGCAGCGTAGAGCTAGGGGGCGCGGTAGACGAGCAGTACTTC. This encodes CASSVELGGAVDEQYF.

The chain is built from TRBV10-3 and TRBJ2-1; D gene unclear. Per germline, CDR1 ENHRY and CDR2 SYGVKD. The germline V and J ends were trimmed by 0 bases and 3 bases, with 6 bases remaining between them. This CDR3 is built from 14 residues. The CDR3 DNA sequence: TGTGCCATCAGTGAGTCTGCCAACTACAATGAGCAGTTCTTC. Protein product: CAISESANYNEQFF.

The chain employs TRBV5-6 and TRBJ2-4; 12 bases line up with TRBD2. Germline V gene sequence: CDR1 SGHDT, CDR2 YYEEEE. The CDR3 loop spans 17 amino acids. The V segment lost 0 bases and the J segment 3 bases; nucleotides outside the gene matches: 4. The CDR3 DNA reads as TGTGCCAGCAGCTTGGGGCTAGCGGGGGGGTACAAAAACATTCAGTACTTC. It yields the protein CASSLGLAGGYKNIQYF.

V usage is TRBV24-1 and J usage is TRBJ1-2, with D maybe TRBD1 (5 bases). Germline V CDR1 and CDR2: KGHDR, SFDVKD. There are 14 residues in the CDR3. Trimming removed 11 bases from V and 3 bases from J, with 18 bases in between. CDR3: CASRKDTVDYGYTF. DNA of the CDR3: TGTGCCAGCAGGAAGGACACAGTGGACTATGGCTACACCTTC.

The V gene is TRBV20-1, the J gene TRBJ2-1, with 11 bases lining up with TRBD2. V gave up 1 base and J gave up 7 bases; unmatched junction bases: 6. This CDR3 contains 15 residues. In germline, CDR1 is DFQATT, CDR2 SNEGSKA (reference sequence). The CDR3: CSARVSGGAWNEQFF. In nucleotides, the CDR3 is TGCAGTGCTAGAGTTAGCGGGGGGGCCTGGAATGAGCAGTTCTTC.

The J gene is TRBJ2-1, the V gene TRBV10-3; D is perhaps TRBD1 (6 bases). Germline V gene data show CDR1 as ENHRY and CDR2 as SYGVKD. V dropped 2 bases and J dropped 6 bases, with 8 bases sitting between them. The CDR3 covers 13 residues. DNA of the CDR3: TGTGCCATCAGTGAGGGACAGCCCAATGAGCAGTTCTTC. Encoded protein: CAISEGQPNEQFF.

This clonotype was seen once. The V and J genes are TRBV19 and TRBJ2-7, with 7 bases matching TRBD1. Germline values: CDR1 LNHDA, CDR2 SQIVND (reference sequence). J gave up 2 bases and V 2 bases, and 9 bases lay outside the gene matches. The CDR3 loop spans 16 amino acids. The CDR3 loop reads CASSIKGTGVTYEQYF. The CDR3, as DNA: TGTGCCAGTAGTATAAAGGGAACAGGGGTAACCTACGAGCAGTACTTC.

The chain links TRBV30 to TRBJ1-1; D call uncertain. This CDR3 region has 15 residues. Between the trimmed V and J ends, which lost 2 bases and 12 bases, there was a span of 25 bases. From germline, CDR1 is GTSNPN and CDR2 SVGIG (reference sequence). The CDR3 coding sequence is TGTGCCTGGAGTCTAACAAATAGGGCGGATAAGATGACTTTCTTT. Protein sequence: CAWSLTNRADKMTFF.

This clonotype has a count of ten or more. This chain connects TRBV29-1 to TRBJ2-7; maybe TRBD2 (5 bases). This CDR3 has 13 residues. Germline-derived CDR1 and CDR2 are SQVTM and ANQGSEA. The CDR3 DNA sequence: TGCAGTGCTTTGAACCCGGGGACCTACGAGCAGTACTTC. It is translated as CSALNPGTYEQYF.

This chain connects TRBV4-1 to TRBJ2-7; 9 bases match TRBD2. The CDR3 runs to 16 residues. The germline CDR1 and CDR2 sequences are MGHRA and YSYEKL. V was clipped by 4 bases and J by 3 bases; unmatched bases: 10. The DNA of the CDR3 is TGCGCCAGCAGCCCCTCGGATAGCGGGAGTCTCTACGAGCAGTACTTC. Translated, it gives CASSPSDSGSLYEQYF.

This clonotype showed up many times. The rearrangement uses TRBV12-3 or TRBV12-4 and TRBJ1-5, with D unresolved. Trimming stripped 6 bases from V and 6 bases from J, with 9 bases between. The CDR3 sequence is 12 residues long. Written as DNA, the CDR3 is TGTGCCAGCAGCGACGGAGGTCAGCCCCAGCATTTT. Residues: CASSDGGQPQHF.

This clonotype was counted ten times or more. The chain has TRBV19 and TRBJ2-1; 8 bases are shared with TRBD1. V dropped 5 bases and J dropped 7; count of bases not matched to a gene: 7. CDR3 length: 14 amino acids. Germline V gene lookup returns CDR1 LNHDA and CDR2 SQIVND (reference sequence). This CDR3 reads CASSLWTGSNEQFF. The CDR3 DNA reads TGTGCCAGTAGTCTTTGGACAGGGTCTAATGAGCAGTTCTTC.

Concerning this clonotype itself: Just one base apart from a much larger clone, this may be a read error. V gene TRBV4-1 combines with J gene TRBJ2-5; the match to TRBD2 covers 11 bases. The CDR3 has 17 residues. CDR1 MGHRA and CDR2 YSYEKL come from the germline V gene. The CDR3 here is CASSQLAGGPDQETLYF. The CDR3 DNA sequence: TGCGCCAGCAGCCAGTTAGCGGGGGGGCCTGACCAAGAGACCCTGTACTTC.

This chain joins TRBV20-1 and TRBJ2-7; D ambiguous. Germline V gives CDR1 DFQATT, CDR2 SNEGSKA (reference sequence). This CDR3 spans 16 amino acids. V was trimmed by 0 bases and J by 1 base, leaving 16 bases between them. The CDR3 loop is CSARDSRTALSYEQYF. CDR3 DNA: TGCAGTGCTAGAGATTCCCGGACCGCCCTATCCTACGAGCAGTACTTC.

V is TRBV9 and J is TRBJ1-3; a possible D gene is TRBD1 (5 bases). Germline CDR1 and CDR2: SGDLS and YYNGEE. The V gene lost 4 bases and the J gene lost 7 bases, with 12 bases spanning the gap. The CDR3 is made up of 13 amino acids. As DNA, the CDR3 is TGTGCCAGCAGCACCCAGACAGTGAACACCATATATTTT. Protein: CASSTQTVNTIYF.

This clonotype came up a few times. This chain connects TRBV29-1 to TRBJ2-3, with 7 bases lining up with TRBD2. Germline loops: CDR1 SQVTM, CDR2 ANQGSEA. J was trimmed by 5 bases and V by 8 bases; bases with no gene match: 7. The CDR3 extends over 12 amino acids. CDR3 nucleotide sequence: TGCAGCTTAGTACCGGGAGGAGATACGCAGTATTTT. This codes for CSLVPGGDTQYF.

The rearrangement uses TRBV9 and TRBJ1-2; TRBD1 agrees at 11 bases. The J segment lost 5 bases and the V segment lost 0 bases, leaving 15 bases of the junction unmatched. This CDR3 has 19 residues. In germline, CDR1 is SGDLS, CDR2 YYNGEE. In DNA form, the CDR3 reads TGTGCCAGCAGCGTAGGAGACAGTGGGGACAGGGGGGTCGATTATGGCTACACCTTC. As protein: CASSVGDSGDRGVDYGYTF.

This clonotype was found many times. This chain connects TRBV19 to TRBJ2-1; D is undetermined. This CDR3 is built from 11 residues. The germline V gene encodes CDR1 LNHDA and CDR2 SQIVND (reference sequence). The V and J ends lost 3 bases and 8 bases respectively, with 5 bases between them. DNA of the CDR3: TGTGCCAGTAGTATGGACGATGAGCAGTTCTTC. Residues: CASSMDDEQFF.

This clonotype appeared a few times. The chain is built from TRBV4-3 and TRBJ1-2; D is unresolved. The CDR3 totals 15 residues. Looked up from germline, CDR1 is LGHNA and CDR2 is YSLEER. Trimming left V 2 bases short and J 0 bases short, with 10 bases between. CDR3 sequence: CASSQSTEANYGYTF. The CDR3 coding sequence is TGCGCCAGCAGCCAATCAACGGAAGCTAACTATGGCTACACCTTC.

The chain uses TRBV24-1 and TRBJ2-1; 8 bases are shared with TRBD1. The CDR3 has 12 residues. From germline, CDR1 is KGHDR and CDR2 SFDVKD. V trimming: 9 bases; J trimming: 7 bases; junction bases outside the gene matches: 4. CDR3 residues: CATATGGNEQFF. CDR3 bases: TGTGCCACCGCAACAGGGGGGAATGAGCAGTTCTTC.

To note about this clonotype: A junction end diverges from the germline sequence, so it may reflect a read error. V usage is TRBV9 and J usage is TRBJ2-3; TRBD2 matches at 7 bases. CDR3 length: 16 amino acids. CDR1 and CDR2 (germline): SGDLS, YYNGEE. CDR3 nucleotides: TGTGCCAGCAGCGCCCTACCCGGGACTCCACCGCGGGAGCAGTACTTT. Protein: CASSALPGTPPREQYF.